The following is a TCR beta chain sequence with its context. It was RNA transcripts that yielded the amplified TCR beta CDR3 regions. The primer set for the first-round RT-PCR of the TCR CDR3 was HTBI. TCRdb reprocessed the multiplex PCR reads with MiXCR, giving one entry per CDR3 protein. Of under 250,000 distinct CDR3 sequences detected, approximately 17% appear once; the ten largest clones hold 50%. V dropped 0 bases and J dropped 2 bases, with 19 bases sitting between them. CDR1 is MNHEY and CDR2 is SVGEGT in the germline V gene. The CDR3 loop spans 19 amino acids. The data originate from a study of T cells in Graves' hyperthyroidism and ophthalmopathy. At the level of the study: At initial diagnosis, before any treatment had begun, peripheral blood was obtained.

Calling Graves' hyperthyroidism stable meant ophthalmopathy did not progress within 18 months. Isolation of PBMCs was performed on 8.5 to 10 ml fresh peripheral blood. Source material: blood. The receptor's source is a man in his fifties with Graves' hyperthyroidism. The chain employs TRBV6-2 or TRBV6-3 and TRBJ1-4; D gene uncertain. The CDR3 protein is CASSYSPVEEAETNEKLFF. CDR3 sequence (DNA): TGTGCCAGCAGTTACTCCCCGGTTGAGGAGGCGGAGACTAATGAAAAACTGTTTTTT.